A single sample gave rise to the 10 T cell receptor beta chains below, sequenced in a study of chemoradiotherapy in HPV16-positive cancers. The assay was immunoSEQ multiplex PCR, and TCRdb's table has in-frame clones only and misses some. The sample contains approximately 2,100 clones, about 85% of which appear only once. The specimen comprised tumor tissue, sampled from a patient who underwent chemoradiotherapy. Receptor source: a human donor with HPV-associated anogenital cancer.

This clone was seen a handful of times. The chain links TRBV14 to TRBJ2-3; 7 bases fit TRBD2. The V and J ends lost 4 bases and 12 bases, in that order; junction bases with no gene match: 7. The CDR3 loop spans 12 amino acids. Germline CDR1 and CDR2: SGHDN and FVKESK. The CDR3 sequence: CASSLNRDYQYF. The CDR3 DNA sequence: TGTGCCAGCAGCCTCAACCGGGACTACCAGTATTTT.

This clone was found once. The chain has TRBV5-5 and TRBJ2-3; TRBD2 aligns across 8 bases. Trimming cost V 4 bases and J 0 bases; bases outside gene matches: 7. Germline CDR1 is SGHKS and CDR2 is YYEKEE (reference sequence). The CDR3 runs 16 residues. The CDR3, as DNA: TGTGCCAGCAGCCCGTTAGCGGGGCCCAGCACAGATACGCAGTATTTT. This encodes CASSPLAGPSTDTQYF.

The CDR3 loop is CASRTRGTVDSPLHF. The CDR3 bases are TGTGCCAGCAGGACGAGAGGGACAGTAGATTCACCCCTCCACTTT. This rearrangement joins TRBV2 to TRBJ1-6; 7 bases map to TRBD1. CDR1 is SNHLY and CDR2 is FYNNEI in the germline V gene. CDR3 size: 15 residues. Trimming cost V 6 bases and J 8 bases; bases outside gene matches: 10.

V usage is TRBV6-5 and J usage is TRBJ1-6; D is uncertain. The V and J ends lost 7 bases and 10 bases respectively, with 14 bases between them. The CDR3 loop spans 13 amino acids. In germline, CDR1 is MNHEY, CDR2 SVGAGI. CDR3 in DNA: TGTGCCAGCACCGACCTCTCCGGGTCACCCCTCCACTTT. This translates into CASTDLSGSPLHF.

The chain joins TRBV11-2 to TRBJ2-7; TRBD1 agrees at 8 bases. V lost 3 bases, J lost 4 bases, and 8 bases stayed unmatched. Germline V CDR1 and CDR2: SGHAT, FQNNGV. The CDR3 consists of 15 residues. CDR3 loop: CASSFSGGSRYEQYF. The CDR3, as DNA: TGTGCCAGCAGCTTTTCAGGGGGCTCCAGATACGAGCAGTACTTC.

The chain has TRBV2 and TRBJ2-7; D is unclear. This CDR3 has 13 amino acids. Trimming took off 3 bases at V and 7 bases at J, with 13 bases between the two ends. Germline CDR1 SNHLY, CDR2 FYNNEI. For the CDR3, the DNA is TGTGCCAGCAGTGATCCGCCCAGCTGGGAGCAGTACTTC. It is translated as CASSDPPSWEQYF. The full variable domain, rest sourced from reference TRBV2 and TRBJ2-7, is EPEVTQTPSHQVTQMGQEVILRCVPISNHLYFYWYRQILGQKVEFLVSFYNNEISEKSEIFDDQFSVERPDGSNFTLKIRSTKLEDSAMYFCASSDPPSWEQYFGPGTRLTVT.

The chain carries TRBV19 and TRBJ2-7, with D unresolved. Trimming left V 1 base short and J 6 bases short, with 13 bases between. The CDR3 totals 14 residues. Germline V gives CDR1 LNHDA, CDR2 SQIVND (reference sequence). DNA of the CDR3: TGTGCCAGTAGTATAGGATCATCGGAAGGCGAGCAGTACTTC. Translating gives CASSIGSSEGEQYF.

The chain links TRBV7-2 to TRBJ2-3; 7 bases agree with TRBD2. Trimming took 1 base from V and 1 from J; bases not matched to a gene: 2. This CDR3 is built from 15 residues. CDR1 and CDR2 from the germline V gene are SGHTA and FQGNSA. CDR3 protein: CASSLVAGGTDTQYF. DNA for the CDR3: TGTGCCAGCAGCTTAGTGGCGGGGGGCACAGATACGCAGTATTTT.

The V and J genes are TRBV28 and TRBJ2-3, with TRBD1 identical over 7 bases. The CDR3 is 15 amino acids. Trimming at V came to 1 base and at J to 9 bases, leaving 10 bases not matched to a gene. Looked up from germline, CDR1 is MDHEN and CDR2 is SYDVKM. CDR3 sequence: CASSLFYPKDRTQYF. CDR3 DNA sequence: TGTGCCAGCAGTTTATTTTATCCGAAGGACAGGACGCAGTATTTT. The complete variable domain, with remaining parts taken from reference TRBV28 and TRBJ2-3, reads DVKVTQSSRYLVKRTGEKVFLECVQDMDHENMFWYRQDPGLGLRLIYFSYDVKMKEKGDIPEGYSVSREKKERFSLILESASTNQTSMYLCASSLFYPKDRTQYFGPGTRLTVL.

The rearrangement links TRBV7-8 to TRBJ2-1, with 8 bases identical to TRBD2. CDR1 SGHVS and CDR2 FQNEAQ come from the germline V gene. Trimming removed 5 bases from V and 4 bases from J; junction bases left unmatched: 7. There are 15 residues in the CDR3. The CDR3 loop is CASSAPTSAYNEQFF. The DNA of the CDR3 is TGTGCCAGCAGCGCCCCGACTAGCGCGTACAATGAGCAGTTCTTC. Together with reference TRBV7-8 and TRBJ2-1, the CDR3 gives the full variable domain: GAGVSQSPRYKVAKRGQDVALRCDPISGHVSLFWYQQALGQGPEFLTYFQNEAQLDKSGLPSDRFFAERPEGSVSTLKIQRTQQEDSAVYLCASSAPTSAYNEQFFGPGTRLTVL.